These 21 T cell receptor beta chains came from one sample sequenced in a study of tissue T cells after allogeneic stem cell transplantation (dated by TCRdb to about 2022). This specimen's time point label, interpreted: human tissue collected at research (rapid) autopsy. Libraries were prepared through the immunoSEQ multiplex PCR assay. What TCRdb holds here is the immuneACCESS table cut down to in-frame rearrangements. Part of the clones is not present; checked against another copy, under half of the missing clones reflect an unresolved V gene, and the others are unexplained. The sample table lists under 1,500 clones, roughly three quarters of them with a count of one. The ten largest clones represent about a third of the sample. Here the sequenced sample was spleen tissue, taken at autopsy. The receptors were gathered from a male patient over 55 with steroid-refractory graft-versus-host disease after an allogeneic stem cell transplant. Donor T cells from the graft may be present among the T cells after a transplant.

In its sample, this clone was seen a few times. CDR3: CATSEELNQPQHF. The CDR3, as DNA: TGTGCCACGTCAGAGGAACTTAATCAGCCCCAGCATTTT. V is TRBV7-2 and J is TRBJ1-5; D remains ambiguous. Germline V gene sequence: CDR1 SGHTA, CDR2 FQGNSA. The CDR3 totals 13 residues. V was cut by 10 bases and J by 4 bases, with 14 bases left in between.

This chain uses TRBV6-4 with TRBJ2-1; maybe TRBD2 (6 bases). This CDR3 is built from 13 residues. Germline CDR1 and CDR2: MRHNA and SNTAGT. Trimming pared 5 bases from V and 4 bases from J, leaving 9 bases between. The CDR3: CASSREAYNEQFF. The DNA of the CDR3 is TGTGCCAGCAGTAGGGAGGCGTACAATGAGCAGTTCTTC.

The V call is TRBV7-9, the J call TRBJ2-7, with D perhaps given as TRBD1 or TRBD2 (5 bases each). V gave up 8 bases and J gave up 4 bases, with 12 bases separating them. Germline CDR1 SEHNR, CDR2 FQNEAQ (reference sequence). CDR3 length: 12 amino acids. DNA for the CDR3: TGTGCCAGCGGCCCTGGGGGTTACGAGCAGTACTTC. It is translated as CASGPGGYEQYF.

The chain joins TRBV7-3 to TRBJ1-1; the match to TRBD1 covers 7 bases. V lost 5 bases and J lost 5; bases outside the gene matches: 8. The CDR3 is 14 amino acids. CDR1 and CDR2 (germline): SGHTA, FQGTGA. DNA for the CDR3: TGTGCCAGCAGCCCCCAGGGGGAAGGGACTGAAGCTTTCTTT. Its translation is CASSPQGEGTEAFF.

The DNA for the CDR3 is TGTGCCAGCAGCTTGGGCGGCAATTTACAGAACACTGAAGCTTTCTTT. Translation gives CASSLGGNLQNTEAFF. The chain recombines TRBV5-5 with TRBJ1-1; D unclear. CDR3 length: 16 residues. CDR1 and CDR2 (germline): SGHKS, YYEKEE (reference sequence). V lost 0 bases and J lost 1, with 13 bases in between.

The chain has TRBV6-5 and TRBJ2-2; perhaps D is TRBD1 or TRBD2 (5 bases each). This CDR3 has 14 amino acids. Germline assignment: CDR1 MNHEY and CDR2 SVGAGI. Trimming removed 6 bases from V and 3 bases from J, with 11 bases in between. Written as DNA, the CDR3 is TGTGCCAGCAGACCGAGAGGGGACACCGGGGAGCTGTTTTTT. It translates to CASRPRGDTGELFF.

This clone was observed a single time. The CDR3 loop is CASRPRGGSPLHF. CDR3 bases: TGTGCCAGTAGACCCAGGGGAGGCTCACCCCTCCACTTT. V gene TRBV19 combines with J gene TRBJ1-6, with D possibly matching TRBD1 (6 bases). This CDR3 has 13 residues. Germline CDR1 reads LNHDA; CDR2 reads SQIVND (reference sequence). Trimming left V 6 bases short and J 10 bases short, with 13 bases between.

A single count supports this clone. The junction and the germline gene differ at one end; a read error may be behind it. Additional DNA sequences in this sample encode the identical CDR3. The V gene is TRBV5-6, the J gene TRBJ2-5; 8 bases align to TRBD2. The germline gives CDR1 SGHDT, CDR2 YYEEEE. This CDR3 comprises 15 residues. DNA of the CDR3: TGCGCCCGCAGCTTGGGGGCCGGGGGGGGCGAGACCCAGTACTTC. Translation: CARSLGAGGGETQYF.

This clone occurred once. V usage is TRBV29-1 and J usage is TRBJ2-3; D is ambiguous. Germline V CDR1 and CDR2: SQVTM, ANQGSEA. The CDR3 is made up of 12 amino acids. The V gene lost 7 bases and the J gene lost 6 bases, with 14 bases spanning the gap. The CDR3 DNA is TGCAGCGCCTACCTCTCACCGGATACGCAGTATTTT. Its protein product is CSAYLSPDTQYF.

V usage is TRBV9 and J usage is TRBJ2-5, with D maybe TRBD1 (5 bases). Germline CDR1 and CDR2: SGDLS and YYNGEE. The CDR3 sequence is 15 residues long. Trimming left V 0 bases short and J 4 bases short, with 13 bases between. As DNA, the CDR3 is TGTGCCAGCAGCGTAGATGGGGCTGCAGGAGAGACCCAGTACTTC. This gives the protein CASSVDGAAGETQYF.

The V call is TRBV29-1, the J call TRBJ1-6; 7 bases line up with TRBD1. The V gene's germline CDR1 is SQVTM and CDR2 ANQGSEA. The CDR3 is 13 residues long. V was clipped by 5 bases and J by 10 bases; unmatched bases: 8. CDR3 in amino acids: CSVQDRPGSPLHF. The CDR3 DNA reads TGCAGCGTTCAGGACAGGCCTGGGTCACCCCTCCACTTT.

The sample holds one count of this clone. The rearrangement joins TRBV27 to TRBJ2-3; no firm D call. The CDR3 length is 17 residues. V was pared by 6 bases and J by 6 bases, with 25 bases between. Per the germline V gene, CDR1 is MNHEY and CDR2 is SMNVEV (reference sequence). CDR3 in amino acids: CASRGSQTGLLGDTQYF. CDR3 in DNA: TGTGCCAGCAGGGGCTCACAAACGGGCCTCCTGGGGGATACGCAGTATTTT.

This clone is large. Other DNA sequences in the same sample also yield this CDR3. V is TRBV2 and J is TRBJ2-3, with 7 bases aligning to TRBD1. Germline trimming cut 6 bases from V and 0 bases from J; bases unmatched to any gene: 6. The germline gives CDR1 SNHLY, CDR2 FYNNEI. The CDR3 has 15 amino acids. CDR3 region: CASSAGTASTDTQYF. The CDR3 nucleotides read TGTGCCAGCAGCGCCGGGACAGCTAGCACAGATACGCAGTATTTT.

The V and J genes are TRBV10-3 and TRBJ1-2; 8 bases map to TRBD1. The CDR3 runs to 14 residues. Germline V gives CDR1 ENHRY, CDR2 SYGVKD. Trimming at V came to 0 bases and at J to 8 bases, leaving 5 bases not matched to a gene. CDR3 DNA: TGTGCCATCAGTGAGTCCACAGGGGGGCTAGGCTACACCTTC. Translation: CAISESTGGLGYTF.

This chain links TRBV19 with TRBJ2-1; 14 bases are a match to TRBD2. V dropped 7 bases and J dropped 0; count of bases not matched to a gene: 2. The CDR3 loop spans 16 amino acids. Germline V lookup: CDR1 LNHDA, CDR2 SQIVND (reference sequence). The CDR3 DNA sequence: TGTGCCAGTACCGGGACTAGCGGGAGCTCCTACAATGAGCAGTTCTTC. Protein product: CASTGTSGSSYNEQFF.

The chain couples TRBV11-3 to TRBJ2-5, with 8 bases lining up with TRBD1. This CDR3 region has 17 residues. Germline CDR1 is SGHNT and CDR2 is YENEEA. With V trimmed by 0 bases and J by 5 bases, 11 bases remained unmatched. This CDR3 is CASSLEDRVSFFETQYF. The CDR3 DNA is TGTGCCAGCAGCTTAGAGGACAGGGTTTCCTTTTTTGAGACCCAGTACTTC.

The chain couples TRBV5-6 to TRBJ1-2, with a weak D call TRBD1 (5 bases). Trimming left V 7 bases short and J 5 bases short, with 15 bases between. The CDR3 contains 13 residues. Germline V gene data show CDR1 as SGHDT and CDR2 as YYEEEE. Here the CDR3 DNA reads TGTGCCAGCCGATCACAGGAGCTTTATGGCTACACCTTC. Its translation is CASRSQELYGYTF.

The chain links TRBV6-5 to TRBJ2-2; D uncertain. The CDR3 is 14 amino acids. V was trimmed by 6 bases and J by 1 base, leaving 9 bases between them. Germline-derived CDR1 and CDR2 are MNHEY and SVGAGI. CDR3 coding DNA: TGTGCCAGCAGACCGAGAGGGAACACCGGGGAGCTGTTTTTT. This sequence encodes CASRPRGNTGELFF.

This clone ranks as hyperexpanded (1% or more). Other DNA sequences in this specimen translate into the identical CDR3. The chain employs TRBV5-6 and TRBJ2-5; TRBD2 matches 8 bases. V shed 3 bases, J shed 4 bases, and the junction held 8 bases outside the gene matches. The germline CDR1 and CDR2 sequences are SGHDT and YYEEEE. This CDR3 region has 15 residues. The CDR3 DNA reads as TGTGCCAGCAGCTGGGGGGCCGGGGGGGGAGAGACCCAGTACTTC. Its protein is CASSWGAGGGETQYF.

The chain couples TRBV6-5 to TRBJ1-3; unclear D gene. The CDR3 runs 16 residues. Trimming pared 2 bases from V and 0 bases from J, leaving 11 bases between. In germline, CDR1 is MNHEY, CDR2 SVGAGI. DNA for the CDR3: TGTGCCAGCAGTTACCGGCGACCCAGCTCTGGAAACACCATATATTTT. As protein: CASSYRRPSSGNTIYF.

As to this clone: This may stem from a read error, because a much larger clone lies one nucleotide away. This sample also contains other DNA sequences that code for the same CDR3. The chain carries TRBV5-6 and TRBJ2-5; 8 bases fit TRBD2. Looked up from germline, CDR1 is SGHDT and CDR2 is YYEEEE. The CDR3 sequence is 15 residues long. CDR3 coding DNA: TGCGCCCGCAGCGTGGGGGCCGGGGGGGGAGAGACCCAGTACTTC. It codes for CARSVGAGGGETQYF.